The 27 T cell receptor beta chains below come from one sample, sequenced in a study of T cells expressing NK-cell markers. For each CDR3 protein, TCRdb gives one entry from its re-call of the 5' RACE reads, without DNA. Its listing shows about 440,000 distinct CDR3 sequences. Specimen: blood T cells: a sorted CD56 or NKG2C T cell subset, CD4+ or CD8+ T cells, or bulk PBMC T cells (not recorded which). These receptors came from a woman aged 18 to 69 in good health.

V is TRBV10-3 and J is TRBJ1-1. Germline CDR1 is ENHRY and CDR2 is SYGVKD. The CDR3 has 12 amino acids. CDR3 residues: CAISGQNTEAFF.

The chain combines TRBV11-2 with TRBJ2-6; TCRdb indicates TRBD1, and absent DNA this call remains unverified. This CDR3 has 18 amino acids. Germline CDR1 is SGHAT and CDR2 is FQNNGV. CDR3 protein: CASSPHGGTNSGANVLTF.

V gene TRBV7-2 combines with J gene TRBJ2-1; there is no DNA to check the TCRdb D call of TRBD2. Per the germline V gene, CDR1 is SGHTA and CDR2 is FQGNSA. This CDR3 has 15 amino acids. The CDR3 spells CASSLAALALDEQFF.

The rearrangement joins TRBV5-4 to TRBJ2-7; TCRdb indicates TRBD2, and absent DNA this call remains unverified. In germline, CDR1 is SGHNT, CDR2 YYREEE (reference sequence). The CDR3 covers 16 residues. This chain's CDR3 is CASSPALAEGPYEQYF.

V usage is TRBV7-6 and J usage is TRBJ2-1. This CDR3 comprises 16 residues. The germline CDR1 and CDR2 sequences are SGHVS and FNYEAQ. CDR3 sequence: CASSLDGGRLYNEQFF. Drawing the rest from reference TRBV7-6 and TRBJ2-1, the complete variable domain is GAGVSQSPRYKVTKRGQDVALRCDPISGHVSLYWYRQALGQGPEFLTYFNYEAQQDKSGLPNDRFSAERPEGSISTLTIQRTEQRDSAMYRCASSLDGGRLYNEQFFGPGTRLTVL.

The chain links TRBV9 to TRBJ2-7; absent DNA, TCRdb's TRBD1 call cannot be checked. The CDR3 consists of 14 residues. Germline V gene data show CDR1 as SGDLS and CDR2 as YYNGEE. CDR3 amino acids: CASTPGTPFQEQYF.

CDR3 region: CASSPRYEQFF. The chain employs TRBV12-3 or TRBV12-4 and TRBJ2-1. This CDR3 contains 11 residues.

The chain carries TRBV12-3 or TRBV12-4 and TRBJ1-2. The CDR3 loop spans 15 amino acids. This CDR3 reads CASSYQDRPNYGYTF.

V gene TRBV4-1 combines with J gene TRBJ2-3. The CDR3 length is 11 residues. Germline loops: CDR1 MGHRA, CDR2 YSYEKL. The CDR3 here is CASGRTDTQYF.

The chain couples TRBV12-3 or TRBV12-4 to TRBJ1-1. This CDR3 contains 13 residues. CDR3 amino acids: CASRPGPYTEAFF.

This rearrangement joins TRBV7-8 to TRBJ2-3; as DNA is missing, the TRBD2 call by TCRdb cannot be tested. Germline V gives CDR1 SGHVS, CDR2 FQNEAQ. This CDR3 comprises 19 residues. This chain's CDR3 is CASGWALSREGRAADTQYF.

The CDR3 reads CASSQESHFYEQYF. The V gene is TRBV14, the J gene TRBJ2-7. The CDR3 spans 14 residues. Germline values: CDR1 SGHDN, CDR2 FVKESK.

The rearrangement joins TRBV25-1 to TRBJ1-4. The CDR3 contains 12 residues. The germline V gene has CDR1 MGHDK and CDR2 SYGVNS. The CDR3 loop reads CASSEWDEKLFF.

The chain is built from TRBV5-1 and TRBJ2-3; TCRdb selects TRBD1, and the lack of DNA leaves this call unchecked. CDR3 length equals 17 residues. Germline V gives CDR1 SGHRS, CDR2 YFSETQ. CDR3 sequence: CASSWTVRERATDTQYF.

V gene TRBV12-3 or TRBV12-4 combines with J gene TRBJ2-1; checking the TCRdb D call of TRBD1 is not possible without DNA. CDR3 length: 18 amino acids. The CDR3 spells CASRSGTGPLWGGKVEFF.

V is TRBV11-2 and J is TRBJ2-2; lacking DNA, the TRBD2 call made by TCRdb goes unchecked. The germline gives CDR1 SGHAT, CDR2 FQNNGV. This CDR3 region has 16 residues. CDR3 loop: CASSLGSGVNTGELFF.

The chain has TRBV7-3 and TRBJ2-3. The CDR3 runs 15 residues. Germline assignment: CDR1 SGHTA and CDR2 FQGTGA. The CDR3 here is CASRDGYLTTDTQYF.

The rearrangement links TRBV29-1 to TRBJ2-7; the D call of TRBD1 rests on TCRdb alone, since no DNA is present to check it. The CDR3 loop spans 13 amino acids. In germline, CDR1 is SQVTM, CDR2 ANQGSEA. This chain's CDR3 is CSAPSPRDGEQYF.

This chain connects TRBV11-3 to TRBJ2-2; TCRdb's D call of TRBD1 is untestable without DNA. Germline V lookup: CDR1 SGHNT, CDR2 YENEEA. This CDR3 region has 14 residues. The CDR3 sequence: CASSRDGNTGELFF. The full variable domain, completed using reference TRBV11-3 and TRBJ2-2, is EAGVVQSPRYKIIEKKQPVAFWCNPISGHNTLYWYLQNLGQGPELLIRYENEEAVDDSQLPKDRFSAERLKGVDSTLKIQPAELGDSAVYLCASSRDGNTGELFFGEGSRLTVL.

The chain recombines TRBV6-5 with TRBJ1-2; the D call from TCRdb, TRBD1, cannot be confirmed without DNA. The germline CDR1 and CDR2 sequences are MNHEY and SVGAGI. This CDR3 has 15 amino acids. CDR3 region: CASSYWTGSNYGYTF.

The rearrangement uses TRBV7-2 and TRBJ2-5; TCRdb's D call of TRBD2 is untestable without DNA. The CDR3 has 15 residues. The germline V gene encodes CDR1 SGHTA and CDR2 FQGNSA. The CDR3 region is CASSLDGGEQETQYF.

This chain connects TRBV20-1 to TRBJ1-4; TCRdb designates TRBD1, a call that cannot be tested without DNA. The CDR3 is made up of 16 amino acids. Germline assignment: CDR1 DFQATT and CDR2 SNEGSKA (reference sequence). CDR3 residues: CSARDIGTGPNEKLFF.

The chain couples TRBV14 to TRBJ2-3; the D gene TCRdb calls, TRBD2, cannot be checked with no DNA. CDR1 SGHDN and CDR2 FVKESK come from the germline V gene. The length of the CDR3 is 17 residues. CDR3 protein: CASSQNYRPRAPDTQYF.

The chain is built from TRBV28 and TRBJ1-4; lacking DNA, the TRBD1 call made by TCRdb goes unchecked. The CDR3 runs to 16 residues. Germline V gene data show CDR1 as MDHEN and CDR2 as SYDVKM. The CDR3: CASSFQGPTTNEKLFF.

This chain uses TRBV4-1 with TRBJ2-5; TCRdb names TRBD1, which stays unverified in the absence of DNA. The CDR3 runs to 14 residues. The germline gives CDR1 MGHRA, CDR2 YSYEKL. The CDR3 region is CASSQGPAQETQYF.

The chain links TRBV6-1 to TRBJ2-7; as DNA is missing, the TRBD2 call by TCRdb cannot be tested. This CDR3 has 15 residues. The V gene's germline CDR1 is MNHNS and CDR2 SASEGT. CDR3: CASSEYGGLPYEQYF.

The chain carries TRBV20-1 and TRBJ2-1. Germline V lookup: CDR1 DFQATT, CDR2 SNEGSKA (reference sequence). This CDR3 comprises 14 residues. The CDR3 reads CSGRGTPFYNEQFF.